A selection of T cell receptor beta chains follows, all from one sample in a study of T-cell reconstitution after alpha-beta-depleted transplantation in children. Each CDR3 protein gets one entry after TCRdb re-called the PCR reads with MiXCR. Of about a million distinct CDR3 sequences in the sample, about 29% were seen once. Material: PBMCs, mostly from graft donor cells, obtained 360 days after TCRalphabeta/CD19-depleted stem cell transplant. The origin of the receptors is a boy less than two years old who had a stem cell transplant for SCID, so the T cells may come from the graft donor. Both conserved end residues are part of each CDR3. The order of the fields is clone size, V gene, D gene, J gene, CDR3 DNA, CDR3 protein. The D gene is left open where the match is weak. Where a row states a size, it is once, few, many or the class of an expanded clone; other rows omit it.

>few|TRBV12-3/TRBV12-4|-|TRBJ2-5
TGTGCCAGCAGTTTAGACCAGGTCCAAGAGACCCAGTACTTC
CASSLDQVQETQYF
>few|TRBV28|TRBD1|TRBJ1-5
TGTGCCAGCACCCCAGGACAGGGACCTTATAGCAATCAGCCCCAGCATTTT
CASTPGQGPYSNQPQHF
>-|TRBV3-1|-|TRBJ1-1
TGTGCCAGCAGCCAAGGTATCGGCAGGGGAAACACTGAAGCTTTCTTT
CASSQGIGRGNTEAFF
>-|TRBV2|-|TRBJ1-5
TGTGCCAGCAGTGAAGCGCCACGGAGCAATCAGCCCCAGCATTTT
CASSEAPRSNQPQHF
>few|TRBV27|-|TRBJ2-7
TGTGCCAGCAGTCTATCAGGGGGGACGGACGAGCAGTACTTC
CASSLSGGTDEQYF
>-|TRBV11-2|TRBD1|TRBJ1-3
TGTGCCAGCAGCTTACGGGGACAGACTGGAAACACCATATATTTT
CASSLRGQTGNTIYF
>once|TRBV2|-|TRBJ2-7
TGTGCCAGCATGAGGGACCGAGAGTCCTACGAGCAGTACTTC
CASMRDRESYEQYF
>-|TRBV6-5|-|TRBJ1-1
TGTGCCAGCAGTCCCCGGACAGTTGGGAACACTGAAGCTTTCTTT
CASSPRTVGNTEAFF
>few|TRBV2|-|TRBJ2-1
TGTGCCAGCAAGATATACGGGGGAAACAATGAGCAGTTCTTC
CASKIYGGNNEQFF
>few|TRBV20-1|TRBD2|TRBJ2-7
TGCAGTGCCCGGACTAGCTGGTCCTACGAGCAGTACTTC
CSARTSWSYEQYF
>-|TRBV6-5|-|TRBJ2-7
TGTGCCAGCGGCAGGGGCTATTACGAGCAGTACTTC
CASGRGYYEQYF
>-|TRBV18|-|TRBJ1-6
TGTGCCAGCTCCCCTGATCAGGGCTCACTCGGGTATTCACCCCTCCACTTT
CASSPDQGSLGYSPLHF
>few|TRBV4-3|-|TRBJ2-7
TGCGCCAGCAGCCAATCCCTTTTTGAGGGCGAGCACGAGCAGTACTTC
CASSQSLFEGEHEQYF
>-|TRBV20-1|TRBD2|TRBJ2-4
TGCAGTGCTAGAGCCGGGGGGTCGGTCATTCAGTACTTC
CSARAGGSVIQYF
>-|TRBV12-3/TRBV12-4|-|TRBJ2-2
TGTGCCAGCCGCACACAAGGGGTAATAACCGGGGAGCTGTTTTTT
CASRTQGVITGELFF
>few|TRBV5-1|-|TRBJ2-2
TGCGCCAGCAGCTACATTTCCGGGACAAAGAACACCGGGGAGCTGTTTTTT
CASSYISGTKNTGELFF
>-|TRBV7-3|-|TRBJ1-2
TGTGCCAGCAGCCCTATTGGGGCCTTAAATAAGTATGGCTACACCTTC
CASSPIGALNKYGYTF
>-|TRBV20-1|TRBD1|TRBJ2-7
TGCAGTGCTGGGACAGGGGGGACCGAGCAGTACTTC
CSAGTGGTEQYF
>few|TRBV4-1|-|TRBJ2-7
TGCGCCAGCAGCCAAGAATATTGGCAGGGTGTCCACGAGCAGTACTTC
CASSQEYWQGVHEQYF
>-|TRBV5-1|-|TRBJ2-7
TGCGCCAGCAGCTTGACGGAGGTTTCGAACGAGCAGTACTTC
CASSLTEVSNEQYF
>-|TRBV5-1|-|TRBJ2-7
TGCGCCAGCAGCTTGGCCGTTTCCTTGGGCTTCGACGAGCAGTACTTC
CASSLAVSLGFDEQYF
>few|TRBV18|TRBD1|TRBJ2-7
TGTGCCAGCTCACCTTTAGGACAGGGGACTTACTACGAGCAGTACTTC
CASSPLGQGTYYEQYF
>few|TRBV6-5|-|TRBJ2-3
TGTGCCAGCAGTTCCCTTCCTTGGCGGGGGCAAGGAGATACGCAGTATTTT
CASSSLPWRGQGDTQYF
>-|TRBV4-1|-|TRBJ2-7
TGCGCCAGCAGCCAAGTTCGATTGGAGTACGAGCAGTACTTC
CASSQVRLEYEQYF
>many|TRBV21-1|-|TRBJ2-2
TGTGCCAGCAGCAAAGTAGACCTCAAAGTTAGCGGGGGATGTACCGGGGAGCTGTTTTTT
CASSKVDLKVSGGCTGELFF
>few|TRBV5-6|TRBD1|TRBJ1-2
TGTGCCAGCAGCCGGAGGGAGGGGGCGCGAGGCTATGGCTACACCTTC
CASSRREGARGYGYTF
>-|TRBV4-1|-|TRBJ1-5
TGCGCCAGCAGCCAAGATTGGTGGAAGGCCTCTCTAAATCAGCCCCAGCATTTT
CASSQDWWKASLNQPQHF
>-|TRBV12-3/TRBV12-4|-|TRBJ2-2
TGTGCCAGCAGTTTGGGTACCATTGTGGGCGGGGAGCTGTTTTTT
CASSLGTIVGGELFF
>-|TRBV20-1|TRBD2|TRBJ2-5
TGCTGCGCTAGAGATGGACTAGCGGGGGGGTACCAAGAGACCCAGTACTTC
CCARDGLAGGYQETQYF